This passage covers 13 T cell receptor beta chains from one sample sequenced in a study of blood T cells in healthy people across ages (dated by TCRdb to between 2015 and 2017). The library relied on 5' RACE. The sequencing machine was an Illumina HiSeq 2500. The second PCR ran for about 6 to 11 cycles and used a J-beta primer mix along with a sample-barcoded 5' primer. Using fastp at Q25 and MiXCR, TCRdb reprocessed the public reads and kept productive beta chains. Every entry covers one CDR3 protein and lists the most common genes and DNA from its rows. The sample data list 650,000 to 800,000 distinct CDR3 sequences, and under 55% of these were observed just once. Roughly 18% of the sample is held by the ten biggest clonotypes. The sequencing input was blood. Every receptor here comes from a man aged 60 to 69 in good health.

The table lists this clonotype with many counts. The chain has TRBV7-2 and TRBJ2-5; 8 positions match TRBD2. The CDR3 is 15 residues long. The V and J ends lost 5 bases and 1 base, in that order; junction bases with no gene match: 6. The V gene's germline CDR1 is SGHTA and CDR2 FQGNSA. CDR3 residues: CASSATGTSQETQYF. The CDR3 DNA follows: TGTGCCAGCAGCGCAACCGGGACTAGCCAAGAGACCCAGTACTTC.

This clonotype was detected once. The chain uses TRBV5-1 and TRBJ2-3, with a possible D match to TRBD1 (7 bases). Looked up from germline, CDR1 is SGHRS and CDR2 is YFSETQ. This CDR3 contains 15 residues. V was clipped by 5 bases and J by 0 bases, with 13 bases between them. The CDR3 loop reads CASRRGTASTDTQYF. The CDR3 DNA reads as TGCGCCAGCAGGCGCGGGACAGCTAGCACAGATACGCAGTATTTT.

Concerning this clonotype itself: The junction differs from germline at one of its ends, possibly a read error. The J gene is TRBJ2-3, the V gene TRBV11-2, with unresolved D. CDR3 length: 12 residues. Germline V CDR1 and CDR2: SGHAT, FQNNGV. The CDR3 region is CASRLDSDTQYF. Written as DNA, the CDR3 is TGTGCCAGCCGCTTAGACTCGGATACGCAGTATTTT.

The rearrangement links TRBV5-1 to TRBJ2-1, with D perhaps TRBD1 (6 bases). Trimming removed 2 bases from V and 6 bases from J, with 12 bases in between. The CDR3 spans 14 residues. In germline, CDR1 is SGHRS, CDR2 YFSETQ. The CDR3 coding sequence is TGCGCCAGCAGCTTATTGGGGGCTCCCAATGAGCAGTTCTTC. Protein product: CASSLLGAPNEQFF.

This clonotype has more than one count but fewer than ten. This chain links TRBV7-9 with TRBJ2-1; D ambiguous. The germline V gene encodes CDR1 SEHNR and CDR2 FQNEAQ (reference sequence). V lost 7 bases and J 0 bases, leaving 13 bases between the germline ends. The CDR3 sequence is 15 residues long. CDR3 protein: CASILTGSSYNEQFF. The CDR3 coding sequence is TGTGCCAGCATCCTGACCGGTAGCTCCTACAATGAGCAGTTCTTC.

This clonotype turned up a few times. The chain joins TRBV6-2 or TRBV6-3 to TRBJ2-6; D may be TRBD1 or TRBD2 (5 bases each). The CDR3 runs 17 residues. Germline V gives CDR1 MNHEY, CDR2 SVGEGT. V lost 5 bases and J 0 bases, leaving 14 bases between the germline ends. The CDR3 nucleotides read TGTGCCAGCAGTGCTCCGGGACGGGGCTCTGGGGCCAACGTCCTGACTTTC. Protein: CASSAPGRGSGANVLTF.

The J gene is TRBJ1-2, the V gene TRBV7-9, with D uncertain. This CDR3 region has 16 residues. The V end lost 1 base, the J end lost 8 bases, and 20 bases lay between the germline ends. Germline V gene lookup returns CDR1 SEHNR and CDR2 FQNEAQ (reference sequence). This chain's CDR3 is CASSLDWEVDLKGYTF. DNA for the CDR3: TGTGCCAGCAGCTTAGACTGGGAGGTGGACTTAAAAGGCTACACCTTC.

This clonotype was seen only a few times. In DNA, the CDR3 is TGTGCCAGCAGCGTAGCTGGGATGGGAACCTACGAGCAGTACTTC. As protein: CASSVAGMGTYEQYF. The chain combines TRBV9 with TRBJ2-7; D unresolved. Germline V gene sequence: CDR1 SGDLS, CDR2 YYNGEE. Trimming stripped 0 bases from V and 2 bases from J, with 12 bases between. This CDR3 has 15 amino acids.

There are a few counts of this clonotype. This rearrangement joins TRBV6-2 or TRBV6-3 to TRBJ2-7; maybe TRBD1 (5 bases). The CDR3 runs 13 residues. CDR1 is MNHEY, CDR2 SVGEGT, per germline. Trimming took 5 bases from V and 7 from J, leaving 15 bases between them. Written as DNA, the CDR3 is TGTGCCAGCAGTATGACAGTTTCTGGGGAGCAGTACTTC. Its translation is CASSMTVSGEQYF.

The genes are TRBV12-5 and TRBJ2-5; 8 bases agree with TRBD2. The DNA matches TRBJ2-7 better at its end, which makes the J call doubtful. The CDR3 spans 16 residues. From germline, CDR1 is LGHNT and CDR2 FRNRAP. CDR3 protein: CASGPAPGLVDHEQYF. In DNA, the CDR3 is TGTGCTAGTGGCCCCGCTCCGGGACTAGTTGACCACGAGCAGTACTTC.

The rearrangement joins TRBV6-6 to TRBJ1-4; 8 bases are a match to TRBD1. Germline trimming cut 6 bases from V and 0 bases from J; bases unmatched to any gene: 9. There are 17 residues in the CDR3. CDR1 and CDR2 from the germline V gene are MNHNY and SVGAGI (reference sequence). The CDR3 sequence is CASSPGQGHTTNEKLFF. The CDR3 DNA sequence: TGTGCCAGCAGCCCCGGACAGGGTCACACAACTAATGAAAAACTGTTTTTT.

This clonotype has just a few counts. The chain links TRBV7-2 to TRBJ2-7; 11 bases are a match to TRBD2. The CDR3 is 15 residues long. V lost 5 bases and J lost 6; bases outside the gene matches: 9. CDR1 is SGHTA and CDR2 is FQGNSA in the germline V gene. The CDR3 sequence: CASSTLAGGPSEQYF. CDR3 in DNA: TGTGCCAGCAGCACCTTAGCGGGAGGGCCGAGCGAGCAGTACTTC.

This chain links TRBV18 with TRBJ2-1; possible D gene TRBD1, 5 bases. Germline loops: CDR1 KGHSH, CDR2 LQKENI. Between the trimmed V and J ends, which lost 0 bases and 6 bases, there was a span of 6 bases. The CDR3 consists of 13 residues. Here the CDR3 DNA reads TGTGCCAGCTCACCACCGACAGCCAATGAGCAGTTCTTC. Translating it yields CASSPPTANEQFF.